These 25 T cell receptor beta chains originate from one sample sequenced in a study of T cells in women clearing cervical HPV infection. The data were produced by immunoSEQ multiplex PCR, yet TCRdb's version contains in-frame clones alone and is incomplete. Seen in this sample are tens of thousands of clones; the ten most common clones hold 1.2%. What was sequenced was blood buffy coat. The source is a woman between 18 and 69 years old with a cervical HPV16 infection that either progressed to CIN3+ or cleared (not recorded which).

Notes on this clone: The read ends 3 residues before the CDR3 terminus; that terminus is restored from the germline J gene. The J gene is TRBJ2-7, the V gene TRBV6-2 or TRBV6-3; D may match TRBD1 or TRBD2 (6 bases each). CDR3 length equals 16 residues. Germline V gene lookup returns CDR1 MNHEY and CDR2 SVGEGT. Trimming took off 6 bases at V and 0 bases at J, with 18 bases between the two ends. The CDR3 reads CASSYLEGEVSYEQYF. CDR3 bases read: TGTGCCAGCAGCTACCTGGAGGGGGAGGTCTCCTACGAG.

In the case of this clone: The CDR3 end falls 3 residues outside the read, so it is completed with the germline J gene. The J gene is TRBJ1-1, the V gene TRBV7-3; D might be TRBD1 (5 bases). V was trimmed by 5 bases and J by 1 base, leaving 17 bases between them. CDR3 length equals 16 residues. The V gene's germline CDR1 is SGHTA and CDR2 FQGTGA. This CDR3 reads CASSPWGGRRNTEAFF. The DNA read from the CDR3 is TGTGCCAGCAGCCCCTGGGGGGGACGGCGGAACACTGAA.

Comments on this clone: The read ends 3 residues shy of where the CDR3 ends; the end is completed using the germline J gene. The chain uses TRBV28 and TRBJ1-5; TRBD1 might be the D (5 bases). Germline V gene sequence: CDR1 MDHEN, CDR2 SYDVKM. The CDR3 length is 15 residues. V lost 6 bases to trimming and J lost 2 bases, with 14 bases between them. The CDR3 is CASSPGGVRNQPQHF. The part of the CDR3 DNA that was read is TGTGCCAGCAGCCCGGGGGGGGTCCGCAATCAGCCC.

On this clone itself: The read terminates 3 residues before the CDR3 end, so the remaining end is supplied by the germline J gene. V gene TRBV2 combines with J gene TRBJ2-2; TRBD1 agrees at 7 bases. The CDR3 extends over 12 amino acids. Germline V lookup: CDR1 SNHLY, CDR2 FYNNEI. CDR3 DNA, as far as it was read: TGTGCCAGCAGGGGGGACAGAGAAAAG. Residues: CASRGDREK. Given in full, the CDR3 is CASRGDREKLFF. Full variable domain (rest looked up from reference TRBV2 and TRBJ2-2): EPEVTQTPSHQVTQMGQEVILRCVPISNHLYFYWYRQILGQKVEFLVSFYNNEISEKSEIFDDQFSVERPDGSNFTLKIRSTKLEDSAMYFCASRGDREKLFFGEGSRLTVL.

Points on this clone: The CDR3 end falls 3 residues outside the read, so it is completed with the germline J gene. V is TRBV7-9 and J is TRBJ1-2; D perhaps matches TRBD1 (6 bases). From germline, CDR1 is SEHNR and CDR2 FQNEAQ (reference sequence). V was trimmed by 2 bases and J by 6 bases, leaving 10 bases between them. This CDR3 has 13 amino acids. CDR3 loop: CASSLRGGDGYTF. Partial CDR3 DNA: TGTGCCAGCAGCTTAAGAGGGGGAGATGGC.

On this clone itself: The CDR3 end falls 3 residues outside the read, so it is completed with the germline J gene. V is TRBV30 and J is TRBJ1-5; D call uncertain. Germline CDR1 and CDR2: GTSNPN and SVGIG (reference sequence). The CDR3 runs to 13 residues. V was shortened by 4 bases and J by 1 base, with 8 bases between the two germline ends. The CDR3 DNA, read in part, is TGTGCCTGGAATGGGCCCAGCAATCAGCCC. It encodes CAWNGPSNQP. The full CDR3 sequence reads CAWNGPSNQPQHF.

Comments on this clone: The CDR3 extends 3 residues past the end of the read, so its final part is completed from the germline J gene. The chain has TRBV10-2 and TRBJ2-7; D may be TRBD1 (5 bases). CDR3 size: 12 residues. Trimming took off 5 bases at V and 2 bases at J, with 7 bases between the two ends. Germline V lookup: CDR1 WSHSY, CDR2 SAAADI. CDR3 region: CASSPTAYEQYF. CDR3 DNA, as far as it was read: TGCGCCAGCAGTCCGACAGCCTACGAG.

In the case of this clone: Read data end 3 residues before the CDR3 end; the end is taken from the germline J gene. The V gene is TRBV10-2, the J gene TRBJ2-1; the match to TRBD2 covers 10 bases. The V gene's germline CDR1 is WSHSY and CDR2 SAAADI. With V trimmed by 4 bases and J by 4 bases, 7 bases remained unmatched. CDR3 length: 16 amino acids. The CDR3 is CASSGAGGIRYNEQFF. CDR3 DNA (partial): TGCGCCAGCAGTGGAGCGGGAGGGATCCGATACAATGAG.

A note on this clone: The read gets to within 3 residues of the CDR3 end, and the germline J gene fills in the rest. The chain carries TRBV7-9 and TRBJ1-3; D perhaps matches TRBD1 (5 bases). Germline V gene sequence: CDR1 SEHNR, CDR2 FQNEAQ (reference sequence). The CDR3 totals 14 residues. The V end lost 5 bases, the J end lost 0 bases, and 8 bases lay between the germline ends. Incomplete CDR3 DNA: TGTGCCAGCAGCCGCGGGGGCTCTGGAAACACC. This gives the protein CASSRGGSGNT. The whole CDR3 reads CASSRGGSGNTIYF.

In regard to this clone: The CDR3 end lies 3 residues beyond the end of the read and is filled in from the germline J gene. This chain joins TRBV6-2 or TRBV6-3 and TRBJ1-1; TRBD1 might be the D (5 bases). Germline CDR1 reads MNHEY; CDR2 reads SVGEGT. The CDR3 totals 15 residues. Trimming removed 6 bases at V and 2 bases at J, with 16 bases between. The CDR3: CASSSPDSRNTEAFF. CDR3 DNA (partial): TGTGCCAGCAGCAGTCCCGACAGTAGAAACACTGAA.

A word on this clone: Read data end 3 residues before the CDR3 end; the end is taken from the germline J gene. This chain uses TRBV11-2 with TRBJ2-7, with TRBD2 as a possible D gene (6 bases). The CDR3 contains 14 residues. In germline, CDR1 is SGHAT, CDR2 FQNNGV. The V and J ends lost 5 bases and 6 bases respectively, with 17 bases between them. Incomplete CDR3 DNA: TGTGCCAGCAGCATGACGGGGGTTTACGGCGAG. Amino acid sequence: CASSMTGVYGE. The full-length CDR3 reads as CASSMTGVYGEQYF.

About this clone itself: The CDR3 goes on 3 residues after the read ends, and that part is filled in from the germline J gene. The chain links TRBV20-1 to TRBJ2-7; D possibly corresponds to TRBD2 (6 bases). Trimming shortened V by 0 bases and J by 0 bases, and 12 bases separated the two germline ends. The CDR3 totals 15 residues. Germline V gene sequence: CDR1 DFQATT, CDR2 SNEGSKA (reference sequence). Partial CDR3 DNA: TGCAGTGCTAGAGATTACGCGGGAATCTCCTACGAG. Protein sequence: CSARDYAGISYE. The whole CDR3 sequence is CSARDYAGISYEQYF.

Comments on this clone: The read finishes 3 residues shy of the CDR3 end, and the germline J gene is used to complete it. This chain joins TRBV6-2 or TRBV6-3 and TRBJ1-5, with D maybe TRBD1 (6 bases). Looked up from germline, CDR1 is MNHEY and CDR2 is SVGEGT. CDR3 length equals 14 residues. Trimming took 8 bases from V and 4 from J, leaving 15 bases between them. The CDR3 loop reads CASPRGLSNQPQHF. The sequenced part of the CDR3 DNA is TGTGCCAGCCCGCGGGGGCTAAGTAATCAGCCC.

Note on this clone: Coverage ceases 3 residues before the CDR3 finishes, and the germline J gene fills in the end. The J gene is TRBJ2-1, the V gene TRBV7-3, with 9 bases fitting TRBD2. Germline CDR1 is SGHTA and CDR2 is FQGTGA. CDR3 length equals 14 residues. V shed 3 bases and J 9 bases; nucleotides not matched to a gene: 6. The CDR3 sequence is CASSFLAGASEQFF. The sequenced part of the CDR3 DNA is TGTGCCAGCAGCTTCTTAGCGGGAGCGAGTGAG.

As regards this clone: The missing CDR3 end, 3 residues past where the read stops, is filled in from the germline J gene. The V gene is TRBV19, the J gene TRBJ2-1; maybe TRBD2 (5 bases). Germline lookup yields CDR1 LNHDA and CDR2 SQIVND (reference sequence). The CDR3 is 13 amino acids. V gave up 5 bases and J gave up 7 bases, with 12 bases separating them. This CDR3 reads CASSPPSSNEQFF. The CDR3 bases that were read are TGTGCCAGTAGTCCTCCTAGCTCTAATGAG.

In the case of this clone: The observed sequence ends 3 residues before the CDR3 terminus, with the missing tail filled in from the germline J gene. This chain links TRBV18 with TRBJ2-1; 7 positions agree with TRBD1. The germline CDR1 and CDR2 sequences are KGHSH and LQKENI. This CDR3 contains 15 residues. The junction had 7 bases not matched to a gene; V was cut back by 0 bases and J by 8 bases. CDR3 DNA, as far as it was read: TGTGCCAGCTCACCACCTGCGACAGGGAAGTATGAG. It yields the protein CASSPPATGKYE. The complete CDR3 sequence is CASSPPATGKYEQFF.

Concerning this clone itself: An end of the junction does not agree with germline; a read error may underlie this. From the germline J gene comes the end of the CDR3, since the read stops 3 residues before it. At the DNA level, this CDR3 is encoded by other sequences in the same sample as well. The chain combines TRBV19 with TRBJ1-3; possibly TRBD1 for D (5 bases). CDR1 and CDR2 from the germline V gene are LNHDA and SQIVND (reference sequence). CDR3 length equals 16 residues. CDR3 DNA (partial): TGTGCCAGTAGTATCGACGGGGGAGGGACTGGAAACACA. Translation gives CASSIDGGGTGNT. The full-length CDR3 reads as CASSIDGGGTGNTIYF.

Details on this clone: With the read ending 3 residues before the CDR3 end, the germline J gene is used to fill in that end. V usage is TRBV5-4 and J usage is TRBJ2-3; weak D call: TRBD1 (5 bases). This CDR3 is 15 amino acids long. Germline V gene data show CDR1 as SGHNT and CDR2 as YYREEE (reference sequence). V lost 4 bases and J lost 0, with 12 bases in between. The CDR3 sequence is CASSPREGSTDTQYF. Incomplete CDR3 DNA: TGTGCCAGCAGCCCCAGGGAAGGGAGCACAGATACG.

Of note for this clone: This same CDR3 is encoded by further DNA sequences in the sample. The CDR3 DNA, read in part, is TGTGCCAGCAGCTCGTCCCCCAACGGTGGT. Translating gives CASSSSPNGG. The entire CDR3 reads CASSSSPNGGYTF. This sequence joins TRBV11-3 and TRBJ1-2, with D unresolved. With the read ending 3 residues before the CDR3 end, the germline J gene is used to fill in that end. Germline lookup yields CDR1 SGHNT and CDR2 YENEEA. The CDR3 is 13 amino acids.

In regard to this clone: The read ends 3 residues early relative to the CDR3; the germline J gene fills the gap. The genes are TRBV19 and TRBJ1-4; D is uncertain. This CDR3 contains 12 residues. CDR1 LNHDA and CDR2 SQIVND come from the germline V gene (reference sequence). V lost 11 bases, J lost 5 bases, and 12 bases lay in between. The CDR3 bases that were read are TGTGCCCTCGGCGGGGAAAATGAAAAA. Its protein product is CALGGENEK. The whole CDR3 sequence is CALGGENEKLFF.

The part of the CDR3 DNA that was read is TGTGCCAGCTCACCTCTTCCCGGGACAGGGGGTCCTGGGGCCAACGTC. It translates to CASSPLPGTGGPGANV. The whole CDR3 sequence reads CASSPLPGTGGPGANVLTF. The chain uses TRBV18 and TRBJ2-6; 11 positions agree with TRBD1. The sequenced fragment ends 3 residues before the CDR3 boundary, so the rest is inferred from the germline J gene. Losses at the gene ends were 3 bases for V and 2 bases for J; bases not matched to a gene: 9. The CDR3 has 19 residues. The germline CDR1 and CDR2 sequences are KGHSH and LQKENI.

The CDR3 here is CSAQQGVVPGELFF. The DNA read from the CDR3 is TGCAGTGCTCAACAGGGGGTTGTCCCCGGGGAG. The rearrangement joins TRBV20-1 to TRBJ2-2, with TRBD1 matching 8 bases. The sequence runs out 3 residues before the end of the CDR3; the remainder is reconstructed from the germline J gene. From germline, CDR1 is DFQATT and CDR2 SNEGSKA (reference sequence). The CDR3 extends over 14 amino acids. Trimming removed 5 bases from V and 6 bases from J; junction bases left unmatched: 8.

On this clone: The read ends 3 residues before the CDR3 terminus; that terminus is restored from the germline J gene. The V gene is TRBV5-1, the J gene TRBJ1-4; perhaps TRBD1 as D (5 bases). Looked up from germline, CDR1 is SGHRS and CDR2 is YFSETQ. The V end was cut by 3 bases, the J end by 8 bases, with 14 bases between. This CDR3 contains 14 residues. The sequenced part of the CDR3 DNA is TGCGCCAGCAGCTCGGACGGACAATCCGAAAAA. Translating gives CASSSDGQSEK. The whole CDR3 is CASSSDGQSEKLFF.

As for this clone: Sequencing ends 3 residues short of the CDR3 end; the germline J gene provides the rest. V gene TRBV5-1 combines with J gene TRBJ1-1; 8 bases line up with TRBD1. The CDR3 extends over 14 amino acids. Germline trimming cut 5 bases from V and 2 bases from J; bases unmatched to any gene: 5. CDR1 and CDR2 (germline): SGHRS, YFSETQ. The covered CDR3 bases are TGCGCCAGCAGTCGTGACAGGGGAAACACTGAA. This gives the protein CASSRDRGNTE. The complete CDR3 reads CASSRDRGNTEAFF.

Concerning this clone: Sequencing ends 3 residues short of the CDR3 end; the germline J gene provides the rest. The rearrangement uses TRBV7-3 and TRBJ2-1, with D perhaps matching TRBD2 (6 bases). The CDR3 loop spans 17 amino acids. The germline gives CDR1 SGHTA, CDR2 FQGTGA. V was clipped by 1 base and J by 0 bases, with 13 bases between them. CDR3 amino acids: CASSLNAGYSSYNEQFF. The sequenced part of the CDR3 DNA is TGTGCCAGCAGCTTAAATGCGGGGTATAGCTCCTACAATGAG.